The 28 T cell receptor beta chains below come from one sample, sequenced in a study of OX40 agonist ivuxolimab in advanced cancers. Only in-frame clones appear in the TCRdb table, and some are missing; sequencing was by immunoSEQ multiplex PCR. The sample lists approximately 50,000 clones, around 80% occurring once. Sequencing used CD4+ or CD8+ T cells sorted from blood, obtained in a trial of the OX40 agonist ivuxolimab. The receptors derive from an adult with an advanced solid tumor such as melanoma, head and neck, liver or kidney cancer.

The gene calls are TRBV5-8 and TRBJ1-5; D gene ambiguous. V lost 4 bases and J lost 0, with 8 bases in between. CDR3 length equals 14 residues. CDR1 SGHTS and CDR2 YDEGEE come from the germline V gene. The CDR3 here is CASSPRHSNQPQHF. In DNA form, the CDR3 reads TGTGCCAGCAGCCCAAGACATAGCAATCAGCCCCAGCATTTT.

This clone was seen a few times. CDR3: CASSALAGTGGNEQFF. CDR3 sequence (DNA): TGTGCCAGCAGCGCCCTAGCCGGGACAGGGGGGAATGAGCAGTTCTTC. The chain carries TRBV9 and TRBJ2-1; TRBD1 aligns across 11 bases. The CDR3 consists of 16 residues. Germline CDR1 and CDR2: SGDLS and YYNGEE. The ends lost 3 bases at V and 7 bases at J; junction bases unmatched: 9. Complete variable domain (other parts from reference TRBV9 and TRBJ2-1): DSGVTQTPKHLITATGQRVTLRCSPRSGDLSVYWYQQSLDQGLQFLIQYYNGEERAKGNILERFSAQQFPDLHSELNLSSLELGDSALYFCASSALAGTGGNEQFFGPGTRLTVL.

The chain uses TRBV19 and TRBJ1-5; D not resolved. Germline CDR1 LNHDA, CDR2 SQIVND (reference sequence). CDR3 length: 13 amino acids. The V gene lost 9 bases and the J gene lost 2 bases, with 11 bases spanning the gap. The CDR3 sequence is CASQDTRNQPQHF. CDR3 in DNA: TGTGCCAGCCAGGATACTCGCAATCAGCCCCAGCATTTT.

Remarks on this clone: Sequence at one end of the junction differs from germline and may be a read error. This sequence joins TRBV6-5 and TRBJ2-7; perhaps TRBD1 as D (6 bases). The CDR3 is made up of 14 amino acids. Germline V lookup: CDR1 MNHEY, CDR2 SVGAGI. CDR3 sequence (DNA): TGTACCAGCAGTTATCAGGGGTCGGGGTACGAGCAGTACTTC. The encoded protein is CTSSYQGSGYEQYF.

The chain carries TRBV19 and TRBJ1-6; 7 bases map to TRBD1. Germline lookup yields CDR1 LNHDA and CDR2 SQIVND (reference sequence). CDR3 length: 13 amino acids. After removal of 10 bases from V and 7 bases from J, the junction contained 7 bases not matched to a gene. The CDR3, as DNA: TGTGCCACCCAGACAGGGCTCAATTCACCCCTCCACTTT. This encodes CATQTGLNSPLHF.

In this sample, this clone turned up a few times. The chain couples TRBV6-5 to TRBJ1-2; D may be TRBD1 (5 bases). The ends were cut back, 0 bases at V and 0 bases at J, with 8 bases in the middle. The CDR3 totals 15 residues. The germline V gene encodes CDR1 MNHEY and CDR2 SVGAGI. In DNA form, the CDR3 reads TGTGCCAGCAGTTACTCATGGGGCTCTAACTATGGCTACACCTTC. Its protein is CASSYSWGSNYGYTF.

CDR3 in amino acids: CASSLRVDTIYF. CDR3 coding DNA: TGTGCCAGCAGTTTAAGGGTAGACACCATATATTTT. This chain links TRBV28 with TRBJ1-3; no definite D call. V was trimmed by 2 bases and J by 8 bases, leaving 7 bases between them. The length of the CDR3 is 12 residues. CDR1 is MDHEN and CDR2 is SYDVKM in the germline V gene.

The chain employs TRBV2 and TRBJ2-2, with TRBD1 matching 12 bases. Germline V gives CDR1 SNHLY, CDR2 FYNNEI. The ends lost 6 bases at V and 6 bases at J; junction bases unmatched: 2. The CDR3 spans 14 residues. This chain's CDR3 is CASRGQGAAGELFF. In nucleotides, the CDR3 is TGTGCCAGCAGGGGACAGGGGGCGGCCGGGGAGCTGTTTTTT.

The chain recombines TRBV6-1 with TRBJ2-7; 11 nucleotides agree with TRBD1. This CDR3 region has 14 residues. Germline CDR1 is MNHNS and CDR2 is SASEGT. J lost 6 bases, V lost 4 bases, and 5 bases had no gene match. CDR3 sequence reads: CASSVGTGGSEQYF. Here the CDR3 DNA reads TGTGCCAGCAGTGTTGGGACAGGGGGTTCCGAGCAGTACTTC.

This chain connects TRBV19 to TRBJ1-1; D remains ambiguous. Trimming pared 5 bases from V and 2 bases from J, leaving 9 bases between. This CDR3 is built from 13 residues. Germline V lookup: CDR1 LNHDA, CDR2 SQIVND (reference sequence). In DNA form, the CDR3 reads TGTGCCAGTAGTTACGGGGTCAACACTGAAGCTTTCTTT. Its protein product is CASSYGVNTEAFF.

J is TRBJ1-2 and V is TRBV29-1; the D is unclear. V was cut by 1 base and J by 4 bases, with 7 bases left in between. The CDR3 runs 12 residues. Germline CDR1 is SQVTM and CDR2 is ANQGSEA. In DNA, the CDR3 is TGCAGCGTTGAAGCGGCGGCCTATGGCTACACCTTC. Protein product: CSVEAAAYGYTF.

This clone was observed a single time. The V and J genes are TRBV29-1 and TRBJ2-5, with 7 bases lining up with TRBD1. J was trimmed by 2 bases and V by 2 bases; bases with no gene match: 2. Per germline, CDR1 SQVTM and CDR2 ANQGSEA. The CDR3 has 13 residues. Written as DNA, the CDR3 is TGCAGCGTTGAAAACAGGGGACAAGAGACCCAGTACTTC. Protein sequence: CSVENRGQETQYF.

This clone was observed a few times. V usage is TRBV28 and J usage is TRBJ1-2; TRBD1 might be the D (5 bases). Germline-derived CDR1 and CDR2 are MDHEN and SYDVKM. V was pared by 1 base and J by 8 bases, with 17 bases between. CDR3 length: 15 residues. The CDR3 is CASSLLGGQGEGYTF. As DNA, the CDR3 is TGTGCCAGCAGTTTATTGGGAGGTCAGGGTGAGGGCTACACCTTC.

The chain combines TRBV11-3 with TRBJ2-3; D is perhaps TRBD1 or TRBD2 (5 bases each). The CDR3 runs 13 residues. With 3 bases removed from V and 4 bases from J, the gap between germline ends came to 8 bases. Germline CDR1 and CDR2: SGHNT and YENEEA. The CDR3 loop is CASSLGRADTQYF. Here the CDR3 DNA reads TGTGCCAGCAGCTTGGGGCGGGCAGATACGCAGTATTTT.

The CDR3, as DNA: TGTGCCAGCAGCTTAGGAGGGGGCAGGGGCGCCGCAGCGACCCAGTACTTC. As protein: CASSLGGGRGAAATQYF. This chain connects TRBV7-7 to TRBJ2-5; 7 positions agree with TRBD1. Per the germline V gene, CDR1 is SSHAT and CDR2 is FNYEAQ (reference sequence). The CDR3 length is 17 residues. Losses at the gene ends were 1 base for V and 7 bases for J; bases not matched to a gene: 15. Full variable domain (remainder filled in from reference TRBV7-7 and TRBJ2-5): GAGVSQSPRYKVTKRGQDVTLRCDPISSHATLYWYQQALGQGPEFLTYFNYEAQPDKSGLPSDRFSAERPEGSISTLTIQRTEQRDSAMYRCASSLGGGRGAAATQYFGPGTRLLVL.

V and J are TRBV19 and TRBJ1-6, with D possibly matching TRBD1 (5 bases). Germline V gene data show CDR1 as LNHDA and CDR2 as SQIVND (reference sequence). The CDR3 has 13 amino acids. V gave up 3 bases and J gave up 9 bases, with 9 bases separating them. Written as DNA, the CDR3 is TGTGCCAGTAGTATCGGGGCTCCTTCACCCCTCCACTTT. It encodes CASSIGAPSPLHF.

About this clone: At one end, the junction sequence differs from germline, possibly due to a read error. This chain joins TRBV7-9 and TRBJ2-7, with TRBD1 matching over 8 bases. Germline-derived CDR1 and CDR2 are SEHNR and FQNEAQ (reference sequence). CDR3 length: 12 amino acids. As DNA, the CDR3 is TGTGCCAGCAGCTTATCCGACAGGGGTAGCTCCTTC. Amino acids: CASSLSDRGSSF.

This chain connects TRBV29-1 to TRBJ2-1, with TRBD1 matching 10 bases. CDR1 and CDR2 from the germline V gene are SQVTM and ANQGSEA. The CDR3 runs to 15 residues. V lost 6 bases and J lost 4; bases outside the gene matches: 9. In DNA form, the CDR3 reads TGCAGCGTAAAGACAGGGGGCTCGGTGTACAATGAGCAGTTCTTC. This translates into CSVKTGGSVYNEQFF.

This chain joins TRBV7-9 and TRBJ1-1; unclear D gene. CDR1 is SEHNR, CDR2 FQNEAQ, per germline (reference sequence). The CDR3 spans 16 residues. V lost 0 bases, J lost 0 bases, and 11 bases lay in between. CDR3 bases: TGTGCCAGCAGCTTAGCAGGGAGACTGATGAACACTGAAGCTTTCTTT. Translation gives CASSLAGRLMNTEAFF.

This chain uses TRBV7-2 with TRBJ2-3; D remains unclear. The germline V and J ends were trimmed by 8 bases and 1 base, with 10 bases remaining between them. CDR1 is SGHTA, CDR2 FQGNSA, per germline. CDR3 length equals 13 residues. The CDR3, as DNA: TGTGCCAGCGGATCGTACGGCACAGATACGCAGTATTTT. It yields the protein CASGSYGTDTQYF.

Only a few counts were recorded for this clone. The chain links TRBV5-1 to TRBJ2-5, with 7 positions matching TRBD2. The germline CDR1 and CDR2 sequences are SGHRS and YFSETQ. V lost 5 bases, J lost 4 bases, and 17 bases stayed unmatched. The CDR3 runs 17 residues. The CDR3 sequence: CASRPGAGGSGGETQYF. CDR3 nucleotides: TGCGCCAGCAGACCTGGGGCTGGCGGGAGTGGGGGAGAGACCCAGTACTTC.

The chain's CDR3 is CASSEVHEQYF. CDR3 coding DNA: TGTGCCAGCAGTGAAGTCCACGAGCAGTACTTC. The V call is TRBV6-1, the J call TRBJ2-7; D not resolved. Germline lookup yields CDR1 MNHNS and CDR2 SASEGT. The V end was cut by 1 base, the J end by 5 bases, with 3 bases between. This CDR3 contains 11 residues.

The chain is built from TRBV5-5 and TRBJ2-2, with D tentatively TRBD1 or TRBD2 (6 bases each). Between the trimmed V and J ends, which lost 2 bases and 4 bases, there was a span of 9 bases. This CDR3 is 14 amino acids long. Germline-derived CDR1 and CDR2 are SGHKS and YYEKEE (reference sequence). CDR3 sequence (DNA): TGTGCCAGCAGCTTACAGGGAGGCACCGGGGAGCTGTTTTTT. Translation gives CASSLQGGTGELFF.

DNA of the CDR3: TGTGCTAGTGGCCCGAACAGGGGTGGGACTGAAGCTTTCTTT. Its translation: CASGPNRGGTEAFF. This chain links TRBV12-5 with TRBJ1-1, with 7 bases matching TRBD1. After removal of 6 bases from V and 5 bases from J, the junction contained 9 bases not matched to a gene. Germline assignment: CDR1 LGHNT and CDR2 FRNRAP. This CDR3 region has 14 residues.

This clone was found a few times. The chain employs TRBV18 and TRBJ2-7; 13 bases are shared with TRBD2. The CDR3 extends over 16 amino acids. V lost 6 bases, J lost 4 bases, and 9 bases stayed unmatched. Germline CDR1 KGHSH, CDR2 LQKENI. In nucleotides, the CDR3 is TGTGCCAGCTCCCCCCAACTAGCGGGAGGGAAATACGAGCAGTACTTC. Amino acids: CASSPQLAGGKYEQYF. The whole variable domain, remainder taken from reference TRBV18 and TRBJ2-7, is NAGVMQNPRHLVRRRGQEARLRCSPMKGHSHVYWYRQLPEEGLKFMVYLQKENIIDESGMPKERFSAEFPKEGPSILRIQQVVRGDSAAYFCASSPQLAGGKYEQYFGPGTRLTVT.

J is TRBJ1-6 and V is TRBV9; D perhaps matches TRBD1 (5 bases). Per germline, CDR1 SGDLS and CDR2 YYNGEE. Between the trimmed V and J ends, which lost 0 bases and 8 bases, there was a span of 12 bases. The length of the CDR3 is 15 residues. For the CDR3, the DNA is TGTGCCAGCAGCGTAGCTGGGGGAAGTTATTCACCCCTCCACTTT. It is translated as CASSVAGGSYSPLHF.

On this clone itself: At the DNA level, this CDR3 is encoded by other sequences in the same sample as well. The chain combines TRBV7-9 with TRBJ2-7; 10 bases agree with TRBD1. The germline V gene has CDR1 SEHNR and CDR2 FQNEAQ (reference sequence). J gave up 7 bases and V 1 base, and 4 bases lay outside the gene matches. The CDR3 extends over 14 amino acids. CDR3: CASSLGQGAGEQYF. The CDR3 region has the DNA TGTGCCAGCAGCTTAGGACAGGGGGCGGGGGAGCAGTACTTC.

This chain uses TRBV7-2 with TRBJ1-6; D is uncertain. Germline CDR1 reads SGHTA; CDR2 reads FQGNSA. This CDR3 has 13 amino acids. Trimming cost V 3 bases and J 7 bases, with 7 bases left between them. CDR3 DNA sequence: TGTGCCAGCAGCTTCACGGTCAATTCACCCCTCCACTTT. Protein product: CASSFTVNSPLHF. Drawing the rest from reference TRBV7-2 and TRBJ1-6, the complete variable domain is GAGVSQSPSNKVTEKGKDVELRCDPISGHTALYWYRQSLGQGLEFLIYFQGNSAPDKSGLPSDRFSAERTGGSVSTLTIQRTQQEDSAVYLCASSFTVNSPLHFGNGTRLTVT.